This record concerns one TCR beta chain sequence. This CDR3 is 17 amino acids long. Trimming removed 2 bases from V and 0 bases from J, with 13 bases in between. CDR1 is KGHSH and CDR2 is LQKENI in the germline V gene. The data are from a study of blood T cell repertoires in COVID-19. Produced via immunoSEQ multiplex PCR; TCRdb's table is partial and in-frame only. The data contain about 190,000 clones, about nine tenths of them singletons. The chain carries TRBV18 and TRBJ1-4; no definite D call. The clonotype was recovered from a man aged 40-49 years with acute or convalescent COVID-19. The sequenced material came from peripheral blood. This CDR3 reads CASSPYDTAATNEKLFF. The CDR3 nucleotides are TGTGCCAGCTCACCATACGACACTGCTGCAACTAATGAAAAACTGTTTTTT.